This T cell receptor beta chain stems from a study of cytomegalovirus exposure and HLA in healthy donors. Findings of the study overall: For TCR beta chains, V- and J-gene trimming was later linked to a missense DCLRE1C variant. Cytomegalovirus-associated TCR beta chains were listed, numbering 150 to 200. The authors later found most CMV-associated TCR beta chains appeared HLA-restricted.

V lost 0 bases to trimming and J lost 7 bases, with 7 bases between them. Germline V gene sequence: CDR1 LNHNV, CDR2 YYDKDF (reference sequence). This CDR3 comprises 14 residues. Vbeta (60) and Jbeta (13) primers were used in the PCR. TCRdb's table, derived via immunoSEQ multiplex PCR, lists solely in-frame clones and lacks some. This sample's table has under 150,000 clones. Note on this clone: Its antigen remains unidentified.

This TCR derives from a man aged 35 to 55 in good health and CMV-seronegative. The source material was PBMCs. V gene TRBV15 combines with J gene TRBJ1-6; no reliable D call. CDR3 DNA: TGTGCCACCAGCAGAGAGCGGCGGAATTCACCCCTCCACTTT. Translating it yields CATSRERRNSPLHF.